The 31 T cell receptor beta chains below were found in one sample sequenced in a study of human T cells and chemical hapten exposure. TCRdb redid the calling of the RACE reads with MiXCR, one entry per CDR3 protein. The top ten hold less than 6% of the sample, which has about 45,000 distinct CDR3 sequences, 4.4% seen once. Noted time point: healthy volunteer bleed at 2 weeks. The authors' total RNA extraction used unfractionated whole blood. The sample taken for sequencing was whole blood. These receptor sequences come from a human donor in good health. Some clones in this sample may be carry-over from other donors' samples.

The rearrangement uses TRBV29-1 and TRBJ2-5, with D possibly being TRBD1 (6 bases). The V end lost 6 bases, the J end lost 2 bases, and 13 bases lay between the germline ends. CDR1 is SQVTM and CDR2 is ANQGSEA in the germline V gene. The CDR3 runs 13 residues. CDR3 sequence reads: CSVARTDQETQYF. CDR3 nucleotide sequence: TGCAGCGTCGCCCGGACAGATCAAGAGACCCAGTACTTC.

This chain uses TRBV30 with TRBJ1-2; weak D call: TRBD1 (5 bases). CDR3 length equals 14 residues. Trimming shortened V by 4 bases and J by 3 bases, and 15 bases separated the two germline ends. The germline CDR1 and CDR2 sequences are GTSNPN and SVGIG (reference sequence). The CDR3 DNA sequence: TGTGCCTGGACCCCCCTGAGGGGATACTATGGCTACACCTTC. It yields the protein CAWTPLRGYYGYTF.

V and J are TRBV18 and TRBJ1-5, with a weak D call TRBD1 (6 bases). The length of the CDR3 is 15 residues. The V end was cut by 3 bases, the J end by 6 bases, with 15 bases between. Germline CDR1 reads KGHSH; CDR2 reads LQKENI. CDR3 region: CASSPTGQGLQPQHF. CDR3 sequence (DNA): TGTGCCAGCTCACCTACGGGACAAGGCCTTCAGCCCCAGCATTTT.

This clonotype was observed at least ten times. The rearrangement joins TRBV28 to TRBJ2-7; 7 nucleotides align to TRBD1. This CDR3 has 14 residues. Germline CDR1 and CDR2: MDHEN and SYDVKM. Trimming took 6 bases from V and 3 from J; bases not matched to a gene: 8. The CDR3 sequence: CASSPGTAYYEQYF. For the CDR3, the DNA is TGTGCCAGCAGCCCCGGGACAGCTTACTACGAGCAGTACTTC.

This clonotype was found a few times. CDR3 protein: CSATLPGQANSPLHF. CDR3 nucleotide sequence: TGCAGTGCTACGTTACCGGGACAGGCTAATTCACCCCTCCACTTT. The chain uses TRBV20-1 and TRBJ1-6; 8 bases are a match to TRBD1. The CDR3 has 15 amino acids. Trimming at V came to 4 bases and at J to 6 bases, leaving 8 bases not matched to a gene. Per the germline V gene, CDR1 is DFQATT and CDR2 is SNEGSKA (reference sequence).

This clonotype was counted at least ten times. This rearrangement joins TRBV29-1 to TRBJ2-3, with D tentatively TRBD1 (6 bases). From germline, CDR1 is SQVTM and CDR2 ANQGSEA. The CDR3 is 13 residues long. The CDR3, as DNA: TGCAGGACAGGTGAACCTTTCACAGATACGCAGTATTTT. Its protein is CRTGEPFTDTQYF.

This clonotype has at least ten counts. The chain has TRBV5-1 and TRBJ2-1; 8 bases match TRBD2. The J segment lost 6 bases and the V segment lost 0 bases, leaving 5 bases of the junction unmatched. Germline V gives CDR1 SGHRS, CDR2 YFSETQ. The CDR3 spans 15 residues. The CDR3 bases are TGCGCCAGCAGCTTGGATAGCGGGATAGGCAATGAGCAGTTCTTC. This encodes CASSLDSGIGNEQFF.

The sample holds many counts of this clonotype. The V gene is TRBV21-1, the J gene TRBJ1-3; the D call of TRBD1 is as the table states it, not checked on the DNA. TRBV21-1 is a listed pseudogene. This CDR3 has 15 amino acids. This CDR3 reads CASSRGDSSGNTIYF. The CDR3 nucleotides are TGTGCCAGCAGCAGAGGGGACAGCTCTGGAAACACCATATATTTT.

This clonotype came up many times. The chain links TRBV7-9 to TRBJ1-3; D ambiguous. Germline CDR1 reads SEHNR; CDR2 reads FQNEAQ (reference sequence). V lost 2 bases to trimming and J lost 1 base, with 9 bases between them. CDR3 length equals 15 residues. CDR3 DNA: TGTGCCAGCAGCTTAATTAGTCCGTCTGGAAACACCATATATTTT. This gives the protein CASSLISPSGNTIYF.

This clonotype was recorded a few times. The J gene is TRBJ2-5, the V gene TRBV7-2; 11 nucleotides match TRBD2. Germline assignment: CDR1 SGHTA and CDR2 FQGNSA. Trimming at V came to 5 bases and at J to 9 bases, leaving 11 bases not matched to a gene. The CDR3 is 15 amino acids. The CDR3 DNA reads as TGTGCCAGCAGCCCACTAGCGGGAGCTTCGGGGGCCCAGTACTTC. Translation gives CASSPLAGASGAQYF.

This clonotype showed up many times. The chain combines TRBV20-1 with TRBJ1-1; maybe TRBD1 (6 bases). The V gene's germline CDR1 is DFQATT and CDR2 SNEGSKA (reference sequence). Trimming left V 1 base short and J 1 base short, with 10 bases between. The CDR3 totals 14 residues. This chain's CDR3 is CSARVYRENTEAFF. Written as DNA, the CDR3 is TGCAGTGCTAGAGTCTACAGGGAGAACACTGAAGCTTTCTTT.

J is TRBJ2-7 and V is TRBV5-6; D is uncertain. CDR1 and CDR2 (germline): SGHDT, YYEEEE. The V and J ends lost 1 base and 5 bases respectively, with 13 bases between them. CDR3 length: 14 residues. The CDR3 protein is CASSLLGPRDEQYF. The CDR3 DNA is TGTGCCAGCAGCTTGCTCGGGCCCCGCGACGAGCAGTACTTC.

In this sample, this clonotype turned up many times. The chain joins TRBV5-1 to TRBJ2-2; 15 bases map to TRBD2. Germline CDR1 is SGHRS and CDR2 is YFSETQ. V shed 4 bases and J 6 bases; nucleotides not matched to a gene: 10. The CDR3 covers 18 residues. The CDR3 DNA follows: TGCGCCAGCAGCCCCAAACCCGGACTAGCGGGAGGGCCCGGGGAGCTGTTTTTT. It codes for CASSPKPGLAGGPGELFF.

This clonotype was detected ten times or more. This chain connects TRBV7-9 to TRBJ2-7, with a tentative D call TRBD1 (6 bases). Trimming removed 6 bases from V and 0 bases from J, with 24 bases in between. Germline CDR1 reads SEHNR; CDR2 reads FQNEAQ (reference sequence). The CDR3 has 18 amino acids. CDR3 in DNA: TGTGCCAGCAGTTCGATCCTCACGGGACACCTCGACTCCTACGAGCAGTACTTC. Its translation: CASSSILTGHLDSYEQYF. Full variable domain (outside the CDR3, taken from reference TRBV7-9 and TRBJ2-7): DTGVSQNPRHKITKRGQNVTFRCDPISEHNRLYWYRQTLGQGPEFLTYFQNEAQLEKSRLLSDRFSAERPKGSFSTLEIQRTEQGDSAMYLCASSSILTGHLDSYEQYFGPGTRLTVT.

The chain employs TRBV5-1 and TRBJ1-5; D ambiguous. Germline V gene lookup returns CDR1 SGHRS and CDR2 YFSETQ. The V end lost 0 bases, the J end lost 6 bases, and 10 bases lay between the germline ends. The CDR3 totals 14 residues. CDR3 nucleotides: TGCGCCAGCAGCTTGGGGCAGGTTGGTCAGCCCCAGCATTTT. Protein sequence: CASSLGQVGQPQHF.

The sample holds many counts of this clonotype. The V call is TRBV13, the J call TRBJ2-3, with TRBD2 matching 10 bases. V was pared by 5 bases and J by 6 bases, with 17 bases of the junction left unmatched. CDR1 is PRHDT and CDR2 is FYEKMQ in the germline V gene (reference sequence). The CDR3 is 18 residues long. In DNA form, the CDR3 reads TGTGCCAGCAGCCACGCCCTAGCGGGAGACGGGATCTGGGATACGCAGTATTTT. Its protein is CASSHALAGDGIWDTQYF.

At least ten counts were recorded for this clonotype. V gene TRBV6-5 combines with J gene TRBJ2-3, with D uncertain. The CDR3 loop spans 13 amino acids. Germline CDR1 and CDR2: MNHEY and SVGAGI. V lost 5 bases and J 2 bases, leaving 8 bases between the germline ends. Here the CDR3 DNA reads TGTGCCAGCAGTGAAGTTCCCACAGATACGCAGTATTTT. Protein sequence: CASSEVPTDTQYF.

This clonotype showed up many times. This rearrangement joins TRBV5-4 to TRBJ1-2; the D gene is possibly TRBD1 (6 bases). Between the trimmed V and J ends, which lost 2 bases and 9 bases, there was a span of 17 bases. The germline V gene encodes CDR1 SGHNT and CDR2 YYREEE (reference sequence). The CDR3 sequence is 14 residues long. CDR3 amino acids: CASSFMRQAGSYTF. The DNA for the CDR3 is TGTGCCAGCAGCTTCATGAGACAGGCGGGAAGCTACACCTTC.

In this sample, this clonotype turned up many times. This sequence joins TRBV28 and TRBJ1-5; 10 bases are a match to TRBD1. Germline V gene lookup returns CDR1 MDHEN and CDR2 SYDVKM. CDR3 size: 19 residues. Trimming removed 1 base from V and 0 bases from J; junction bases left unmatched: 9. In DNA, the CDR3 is TGTGCCAGCAGTTTATCGGGGGACAGGGGCTCTTATAGCAATCAGCCCCAGCATTTT. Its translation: CASSLSGDRGSYSNQPQHF.

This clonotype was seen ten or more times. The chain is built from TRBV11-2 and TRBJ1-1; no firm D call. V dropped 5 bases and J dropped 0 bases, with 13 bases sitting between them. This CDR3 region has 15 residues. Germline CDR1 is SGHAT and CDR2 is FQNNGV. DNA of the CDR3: TGTGCCAGCAGCACCGACGAGGCCCTGAACACTGAAGCTTTCTTT. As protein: CASSTDEALNTEAFF.

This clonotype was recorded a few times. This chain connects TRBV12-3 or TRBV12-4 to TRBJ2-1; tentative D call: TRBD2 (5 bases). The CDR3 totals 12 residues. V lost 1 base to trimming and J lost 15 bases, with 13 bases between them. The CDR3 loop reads CASSLGPRRGFF. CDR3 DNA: TGTGCCAGCAGTTTAGGTCCGCGACGGGGGTTCTTC.

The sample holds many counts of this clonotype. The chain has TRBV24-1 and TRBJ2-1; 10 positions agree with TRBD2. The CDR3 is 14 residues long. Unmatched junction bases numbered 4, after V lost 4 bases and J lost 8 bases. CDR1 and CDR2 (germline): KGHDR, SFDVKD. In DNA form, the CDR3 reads TGTGCCACCAGTGAGCCTAGCGGGAGCGATGAGCAGTTCTTC. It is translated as CATSEPSGSDEQFF.

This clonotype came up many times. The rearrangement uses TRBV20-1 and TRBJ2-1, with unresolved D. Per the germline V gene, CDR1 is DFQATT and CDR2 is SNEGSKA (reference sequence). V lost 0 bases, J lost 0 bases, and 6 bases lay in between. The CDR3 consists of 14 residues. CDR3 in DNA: TGCAGTGCTAGAGACCAGAGCTCCTACAATGAGCAGTTCTTC. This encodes CSARDQSSYNEQFF.

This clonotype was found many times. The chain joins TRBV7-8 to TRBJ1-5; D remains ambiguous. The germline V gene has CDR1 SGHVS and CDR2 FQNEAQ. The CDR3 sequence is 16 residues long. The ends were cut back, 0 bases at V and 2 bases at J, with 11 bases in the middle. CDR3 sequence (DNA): TGTGCCAGCAGCTTAGCAGGCCCGCTAGGCAATCAGCCCCAGCATTTT. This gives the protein CASSLAGPLGNQPQHF.

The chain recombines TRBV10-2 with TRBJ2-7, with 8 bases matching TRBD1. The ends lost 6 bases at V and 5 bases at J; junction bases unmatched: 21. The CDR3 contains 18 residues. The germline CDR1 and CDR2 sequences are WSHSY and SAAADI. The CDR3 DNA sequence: TGCGCCAGCAGCGCCGGGACAGGCGTCCGAAGGGCCCGGGACGAGCAGTACTTC. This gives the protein CASSAGTGVRRARDEQYF.

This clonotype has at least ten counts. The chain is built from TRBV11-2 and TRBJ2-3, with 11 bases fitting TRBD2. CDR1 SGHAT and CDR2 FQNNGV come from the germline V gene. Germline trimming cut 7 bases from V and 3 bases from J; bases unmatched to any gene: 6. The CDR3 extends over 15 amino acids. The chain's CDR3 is CASNLAGGGTDTQYF. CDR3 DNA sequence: TGTGCCAGCAACCTAGCGGGAGGCGGGACAGATACGCAGTATTTT.

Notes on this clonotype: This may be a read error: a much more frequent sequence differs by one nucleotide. The CDR3 is CSSSLSGSGELFF. The CDR3 DNA sequence: TGTTCCAGCAGTTTATCAGGGTCCGGGGAGCTGTTTTTT. The rearrangement joins TRBV28 to TRBJ2-2; perhaps TRBD1 as D (5 bases). The CDR3 runs 13 residues. The germline V gene has CDR1 MDHEN and CDR2 SYDVKM.

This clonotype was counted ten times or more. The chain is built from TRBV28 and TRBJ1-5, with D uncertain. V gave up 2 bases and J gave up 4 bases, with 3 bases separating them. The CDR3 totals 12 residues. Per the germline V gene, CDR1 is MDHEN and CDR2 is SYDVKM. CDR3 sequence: CASSLANQPQHF. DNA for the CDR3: TGTGCCAGCAGTTTAGCGAATCAGCCCCAGCATTTT.

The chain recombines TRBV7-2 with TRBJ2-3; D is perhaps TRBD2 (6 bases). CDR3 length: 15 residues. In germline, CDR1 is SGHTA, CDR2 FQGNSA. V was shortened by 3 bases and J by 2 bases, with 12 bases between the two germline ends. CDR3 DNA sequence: TGTGCCAGCAGCTTCGTTGGGGACTCCACAGATACGCAGTATTTT. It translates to CASSFVGDSTDTQYF.

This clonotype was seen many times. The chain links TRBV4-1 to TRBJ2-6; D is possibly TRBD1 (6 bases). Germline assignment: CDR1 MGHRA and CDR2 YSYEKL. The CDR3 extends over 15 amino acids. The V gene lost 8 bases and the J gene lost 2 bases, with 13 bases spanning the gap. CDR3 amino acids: CASGLWGPGANVLTF. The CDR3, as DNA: TGCGCCAGCGGACTCTGGGGGCCTGGGGCCAACGTCCTGACTTTC.

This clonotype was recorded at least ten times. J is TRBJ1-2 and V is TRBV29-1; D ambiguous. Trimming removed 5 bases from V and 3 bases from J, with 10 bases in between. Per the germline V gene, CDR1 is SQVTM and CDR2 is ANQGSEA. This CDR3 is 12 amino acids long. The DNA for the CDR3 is TGCAGCGTTTTTATCAATTACTATGGCTACACCTTC. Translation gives CSVFINYYGYTF.